The T cell receptor beta chain under discussion was sequenced for a study of long-term antiretroviral therapy in people with HIV. Study observations and caveats: An increase in diversity followed ART, yet levels stayed below transplant donor controls.

Survey-level immunoSEQ v3.0 assays were run. The data were produced by immunoSEQ multiplex PCR, yet TCRdb's version contains in-frame clones alone and is incomplete. The sample shows approximately 45,000 clones, around nine tenths of them seen only once. Of note for this clone: What it binds is not known.

The sequencing here drew on unsorted PBMCs, taken 0.1 years before starting antiretroviral therapy. The TCR sequence derives from a woman aged 45 to 65 with HIV.

CDR3 in amino acids: CARTGHRGGYGYTF. Written as DNA, the CDR3 is TGTGCCAGAACTGGGCATAGAGGGGGCTATGGCTACACCTTC. The gene calls are TRBV5-3 and TRBJ1-2, with TRBD1 as a possible D gene (6 bases). TRBV5-3 is sorted into the ORF group, with uncertain function. Trimming took off 6 bases at V and 4 bases at J, with 16 bases between the two ends. The length of the CDR3 is 14 residues.